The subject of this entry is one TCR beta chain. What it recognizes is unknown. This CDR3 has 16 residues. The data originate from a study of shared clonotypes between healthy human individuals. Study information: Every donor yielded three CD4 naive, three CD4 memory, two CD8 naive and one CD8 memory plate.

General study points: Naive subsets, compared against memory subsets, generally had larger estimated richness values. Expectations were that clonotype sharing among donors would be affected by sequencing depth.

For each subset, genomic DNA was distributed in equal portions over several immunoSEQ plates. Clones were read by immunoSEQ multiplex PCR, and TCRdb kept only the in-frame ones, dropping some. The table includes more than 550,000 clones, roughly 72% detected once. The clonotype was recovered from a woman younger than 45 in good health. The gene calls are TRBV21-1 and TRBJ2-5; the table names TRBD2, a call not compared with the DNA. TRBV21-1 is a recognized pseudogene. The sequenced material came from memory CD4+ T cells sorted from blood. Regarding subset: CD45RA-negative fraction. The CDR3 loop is CASSKSSGERQETQYF. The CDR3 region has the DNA TGTGCCAGCAGCAAATCTTCGGGAGAGAGGCAAGAGACCCAGTACTTC.